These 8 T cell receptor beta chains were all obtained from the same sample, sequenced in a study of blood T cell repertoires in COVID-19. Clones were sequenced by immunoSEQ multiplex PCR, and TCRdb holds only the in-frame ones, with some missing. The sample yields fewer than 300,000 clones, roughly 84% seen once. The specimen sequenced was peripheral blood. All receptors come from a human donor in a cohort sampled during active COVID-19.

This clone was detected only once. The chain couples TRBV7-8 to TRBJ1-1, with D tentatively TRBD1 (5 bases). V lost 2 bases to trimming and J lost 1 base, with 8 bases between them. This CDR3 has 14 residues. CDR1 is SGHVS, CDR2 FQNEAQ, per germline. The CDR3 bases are TGTGCCAGCAGCTTATCAGGGCCGAACACTGAAGCTTTCTTT. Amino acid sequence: CASSLSGPNTEAFF.

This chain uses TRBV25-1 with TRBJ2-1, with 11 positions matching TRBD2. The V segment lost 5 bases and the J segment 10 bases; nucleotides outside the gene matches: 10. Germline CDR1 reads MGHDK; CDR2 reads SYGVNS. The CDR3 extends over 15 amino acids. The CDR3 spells CASSPVLAGGGEQFF. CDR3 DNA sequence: TGTGCCAGCAGTCCAGTGCTAGCGGGAGGAGGGGAGCAGTTCTTC.

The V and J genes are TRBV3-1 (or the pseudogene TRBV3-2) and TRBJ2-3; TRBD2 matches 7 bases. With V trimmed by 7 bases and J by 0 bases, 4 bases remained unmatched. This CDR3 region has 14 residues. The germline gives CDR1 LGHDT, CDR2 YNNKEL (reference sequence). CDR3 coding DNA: TGTGCCAGCAAGGGTAGCGGGAGCACAGATACGCAGTATTTT. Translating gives CASKGSGSTDTQYF.

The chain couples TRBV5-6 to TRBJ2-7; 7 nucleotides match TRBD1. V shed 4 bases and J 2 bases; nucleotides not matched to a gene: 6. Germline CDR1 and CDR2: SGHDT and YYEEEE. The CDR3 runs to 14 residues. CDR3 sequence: CASSLGQAPYEQYF. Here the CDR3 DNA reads TGTGCCAGCAGCCTTGGACAGGCCCCCTACGAGCAGTACTTC.

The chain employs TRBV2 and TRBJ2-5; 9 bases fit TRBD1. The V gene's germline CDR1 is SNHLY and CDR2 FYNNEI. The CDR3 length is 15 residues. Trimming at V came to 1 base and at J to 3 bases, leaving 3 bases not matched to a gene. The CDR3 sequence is CASSEGGQGEETQYF. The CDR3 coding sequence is TGTGCCAGCAGTGAAGGGGGACAGGGAGAAGAGACCCAGTACTTC.

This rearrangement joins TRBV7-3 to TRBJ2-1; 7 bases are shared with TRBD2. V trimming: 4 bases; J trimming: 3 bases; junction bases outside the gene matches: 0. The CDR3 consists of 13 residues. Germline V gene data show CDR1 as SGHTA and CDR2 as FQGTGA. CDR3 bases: TGTGCCAGCAGCTCTAGCGGCTACAATGAGCAGTTCTTC. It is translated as CASSSSGYNEQFF.

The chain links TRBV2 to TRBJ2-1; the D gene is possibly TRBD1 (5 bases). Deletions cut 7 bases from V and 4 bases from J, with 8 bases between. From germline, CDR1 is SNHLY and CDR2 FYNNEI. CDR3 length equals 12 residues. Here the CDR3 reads CASKGLYNEQFF. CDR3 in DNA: TGTGCCAGCAAGGGGCTGTACAATGAGCAGTTCTTC.

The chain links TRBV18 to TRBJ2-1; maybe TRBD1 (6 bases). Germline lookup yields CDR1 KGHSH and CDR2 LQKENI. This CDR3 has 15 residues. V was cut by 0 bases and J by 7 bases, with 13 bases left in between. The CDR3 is CASSPPQGLGNEQFF. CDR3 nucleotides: TGTGCCAGCTCACCACCCCAGGGGTTGGGGAATGAGCAGTTCTTC.